This T cell receptor (beta chain) was sequenced during a study of blood T cell repertoires in COVID-19. In the study overall: Acute and convalescent COVID-19 specimens originated in the United States, Italy and Spain.

As originally analysed: Reference gene primers were amplified, and this amplification served to estimate nucleated cell counts. The repertoire was sequenced with immunoSEQ multiplex PCR; TCRdb's copy has only in-frame clones and lacks some. V and J calls and clone size are as listed in that table; D and trimming were resolved from the DNA. The table records just under 45,000 clones, around nine tenths of them present only once. Trimming at V came to 5 bases and at J to 1 base, leaving 8 bases not matched to a gene. The CDR3 runs 16 residues. Looked up from germline, CDR1 is SGHRS and CDR2 is YFSETQ. This clonotype was sampled from a middle-aged woman with acute or convalescent COVID-19. Specimen: peripheral blood. The chain uses TRBV5-1 and TRBJ1-1; 10 bases map to TRBD1. As DNA, the CDR3 is TGCGCCAGCAGACCCGGGACAGGGGACGGGAACACTGAAGCTTTCTTT. It yields the protein CASRPGTGDGNTEAFF.